These T cell receptor beta chains were read from a single sample in a study of shared clonotypes between healthy human individuals. Only in-frame clones appear in the TCRdb table, and some are missing; sequencing was by immunoSEQ multiplex PCR. The sample yields around 560,000 clones, roughly 95% seen once. Sequenced: naive CD8+ T cells sorted from blood. The receptors come from a woman aged 25-40 years in good health. CDR3s include the opening cysteine and the closing phenylalanine or tryptophan. D genes are given only for firm matches. A clone size is listed for some rows: how often the clone was seen (once, few, many), or a class if it is expanded.

D gene	clone size	V gene	J gene	CDR3 DNA	CDR3 protein
NA	NA	TRBV27	TRBJ2-7	TGTGCCAGCAGTTCGCCAGACAGGATCAGTTTCTACGAGCAGTACTTC	CASSSPDRISFYEQYF
NA	NA	TRBV4-1	TRBJ2-1	TGCGCCAGCAGCCAAGAACCCAGCTTCAGTAATGAGCAGTTCTTC	CASSQEPSFSNEQFF
TRBD1	NA	TRBV9	TRBJ1-1	TGTGCCAGCAGCGCAACATTACAGGGGAGAACTGAAGCTTTCTTT	CASSATLQGRTEAFF
NA	NA	TRBV6-5	TRBJ2-1	TGTGCCAGCAGTTATGGGGGGTACAATGAGCAGTTCTTC	CASSYGGYNEQFF
NA	NA	TRBV9	TRBJ2-7	TGTGCCAGCAGCGTAGATACTACATCCTACGAGCAGTACTTC	CASSVDTTSYEQYF
NA	NA	TRBV2	TRBJ2-7	TGTGCCAGCACCCGGGATCGAAGCGTCTACGAGCAGTACTTC	CASTRDRSVYEQYF
NA	NA	TRBV9	TRBJ2-1	TGTGCCAGCAGCGCACAACGGACAGCATTCCACAATGAGCAGTTCTTC	CASSAQRTAFHNEQFF
NA	NA	TRBV12-5	TRBJ2-3	TGTGCTAGTGGTCTGCGGGTCACAGATACGCAGTATTTT	CASGLRVTDTQYF
TRBD1	NA	TRBV11-2	TRBJ2-7	TGTGCCAGCAGCTTAGCAATAGACAGGGGGCGATACTTC	CASSLAIDRGRYF
NA	NA	TRBV28	TRBJ1-2	TGTGCCAGCCTCCCCCCGGCGACCAATTATGGCTACACCTTC	CASLPPATNYGYTF
NA	NA	TRBV28	TRBJ1-6	TGTGCCAGCAGTTTTATCGGGGGATATAATTCACCCCTCCACTTT	CASSFIGGYNSPLHF
NA	once	TRBV29-1	TRBJ1-1	TGCAGCGGTATCGGGACGGTGATGAACACTGAAGCTTTCTTT	CSGIGTVMNTEAFF
NA	few	TRBV25-1	TRBJ2-7	TGTGCCAGCAGTGCGACAGCGGAGCAGTACTTC	CASSATAEQYF
NA	NA	TRBV28	TRBJ2-5	TGTGCCAGCAGTTTAATGTCTGGGCCGCGGACCCAGTACTTC	CASSLMSGPRTQYF
NA	NA	TRBV19	TRBJ2-2	TGTGCCAGTTCCCTAGTCGGGGGCACCGGGGAGCTGTTTTTT	CASSLVGGTGELFF
NA	once	TRBV9	TRBJ2-2	TGTGCCAGCAGCGTCAGTACCGGGGAGCTGTTTTTT	CASSVSTGELFF
NA	NA	TRBV2	TRBJ1-2	TGTGCCAGCAACGTCGGACAGAACCTATATGGCTACACCTTC	CASNVGQNLYGYTF
TRBD2	NA	TRBV7-6	TRBJ2-2	TGTGCCAGCAGCTTAGAACTAGCGGGACCCGCGGGGACCGGGGAGCTGTTTTTT	CASSLELAGPAGTGELFF
TRBD1	once	TRBV6-5	TRBJ1-3	TGTGCCAGCAGTTCGGGACAGGAAGGCTCTGGAAACACCATATATTTT	CASSSGQEGSGNTIYF
TRBD2	NA	TRBV30	TRBJ2-5	TGTGCCTGGAGTGTCGTAGCGGGAGTGGGAGAGACCCAGTACTTC	CAWSVVAGVGETQYF
TRBD2	NA	TRBV4-2	TRBJ2-3	TGTGCCAGCAGCCAAGTACTAGCGGGAGAGGCAGATACGCAGTATTTT	CASSQVLAGEADTQYF
TRBD2	NA	TRBV5-1	TRBJ2-7	TGCGCCAGCAGCTTGGAGGCGGGAGCGGCGTACGAGCAGTACTTC	CASSLEAGAAYEQYF
NA	NA	TRBV27	TRBJ2-3	TGTGCCAGCAAACAGGAGGGAATCACAGATACGCAGTATTTT	CASKQEGITDTQYF
NA	NA	TRBV9	TRBJ2-7	TGTGCCAGCAGCGTAGGGGGTAGCGGACCCTCCTACGAGCAGTACTTC	CASSVGGSGPSYEQYF
NA	NA	TRBV5-4	TRBJ2-5	TGTGCCAGCAGCTTGGGGACTTTCCAAGACTTC	CASSLGTFQDF
NA	NA	TRBV5-6	TRBJ1-1	TGTGCCAGCAGCTTGGGGGCAGGGTACGGCACTGAAGCTTTCTTT	CASSLGAGYGTEAFF